These T cell receptor beta chains were read from a single sample in a study of Ad26.COV2.S vaccination and SARS-CoV-2 variants. Only in-frame clones appear in the TCRdb table, and some are missing; sequencing was by immunoSEQ multiplex PCR. The sample carries 350,000 to 550,000 clones, about 91% recorded once. Sample: peripheral blood, taken in a trial of Ad26.COV2.S vaccine versus placebo. Receptors originate from a person aged 18 to 65 who received the Ad26.COV2.S COVID-19 vaccine or a placebo. Both conserved end residues are part of each CDR3. The order of the fields is D gene, V gene, J gene, clone size, CDR3 protein, CDR3 DNA. The D gene is left open where the match is weak. For some rows the clone size is stated as once, few or many, or as a class when expanded; others skip it.

d_call: .; v_call: TRBV5-1; j_call: TRBJ2-1; clone_size: .; cdr3_aa: CASSTTVQQEQFF; cdr3_nt: TGCGCCAGCAGCACGACAGTTCAACAGGAGCAGTTCTTC
d_call: .; v_call: TRBV15; j_call: TRBJ2-1; clone_size: .; cdr3_aa: CATSIHQGGDFRSNEQFF; cdr3_nt: TGTGCCACCAGCATCCATCAAGGGGGGGACTTCCGGTCCAATGAGCAGTTCTTC
d_call: .; v_call: TRBV7-8; j_call: TRBJ1-1; clone_size: .; cdr3_aa: CASSSPGDTEAFF; cdr3_nt: TGTGCCAGCAGCTCTCCGGGGGACACTGAAGCTTTCTTT
d_call: .; v_call: TRBV2; j_call: TRBJ2-3; clone_size: once; cdr3_aa: CASKNQGGTDTQYF; cdr3_nt: TGTGCCAGCAAGAATCAGGGTGGCACAGATACGCAGTATTTT
d_call: .; v_call: TRBV5-1; j_call: TRBJ1-1; clone_size: many; cdr3_aa: CASSLGLRALGGRESDTEAFF; cdr3_nt: TGCGCCAGCAGCTTGGGGCTCCGGGCGTTGGGGGGAAGGGAGTCGGACACTGAAGCTTTCTTT
d_call: .; v_call: TRBV11-3; j_call: TRBJ2-2; clone_size: once; cdr3_aa: CASSSRSLTGELFF; cdr3_nt: TGTGCCAGCAGTTCTAGATCCCTCACCGGGGAGCTGTTTTTT
d_call: TRBD1; v_call: TRBV6-6; j_call: TRBJ1-6; clone_size: .; cdr3_aa: CASSVRDRNSPLHF; cdr3_nt: TGTGCCAGCTCCGTCCGGGACAGGAATTCACCCCTCCACTTT
d_call: TRBD1; v_call: TRBV6-1; j_call: TRBJ1-1; clone_size: once; cdr3_aa: CASSEFGTGDTEAFF; cdr3_nt: TGTGCCAGCAGTGAATTTGGGACAGGGGACACTGAAGCTTTCTTT
d_call: .; v_call: TRBV6-1; j_call: TRBJ1-1; clone_size: once; cdr3_aa: CASSEAPLRENTEAFF; cdr3_nt: TGTGCCAGCAGTGAAGCGCCCCTAAGGGAGAACACTGAAGCTTTCTTT
d_call: .; v_call: TRBV3-1/TRBV3-2; j_call: TRBJ1-1; clone_size: .; cdr3_aa: CASSQWRTEAFF; cdr3_nt: TGTGCCAGCAGCCAATGGAGGACTGAAGCTTTCTTT
d_call: TRBD1; v_call: TRBV7-2; j_call: TRBJ1-3; clone_size: .; cdr3_aa: CASSLRIGTGGNTIYF; cdr3_nt: TGTGCCAGCAGCTTACGTATCGGGACAGGAGGAAACACCATATATTTT
d_call: .; v_call: TRBV3-1/TRBV3-2; j_call: TRBJ1-2; clone_size: .; cdr3_aa: CASSHSYGYTF; cdr3_nt: TGTGCCAGCAGCCACTCCTATGGCTACACCTTC
d_call: .; v_call: TRBV30; j_call: TRBJ2-5; clone_size: .; cdr3_aa: CAWSLKGYQETQYF; cdr3_nt: TGTGCCTGGAGTCTGAAGGGGTACCAAGAGACCCAGTACTTC
d_call: .; v_call: TRBV23-1; j_call: TRBJ1-1; clone_size: .; cdr3_aa: CASSQPGAMNTEAFF; cdr3_nt: TGCGCCAGCAGTCAACCGGGGGCCATGAACACTGAAGCTTTCTTT
d_call: TRBD1; v_call: TRBV5-6; j_call: TRBJ1-2; clone_size: .; cdr3_aa: CASSLGTGYRYGYTF; cdr3_nt: TGTGCCAGCAGCCTGGGGACAGGGTATCGATATGGCTACACCTTC
d_call: .; v_call: TRBV7-5; j_call: TRBJ2-2; clone_size: .; cdr3_aa: CARSSSTSGRGRELFF; cdr3_nt: TGTGCCAGAAGCTCTTCGACTAGCGGGAGGGGTAGGGAGCTGTTTTTT
d_call: .; v_call: TRBV18; j_call: TRBJ2-6; clone_size: .; cdr3_aa: CASSPRDGPSGANVLTF; cdr3_nt: TGTGCCAGCTCACCTCGGGACGGGCCCTCTGGGGCCAACGTCCTGACTTTC
d_call: .; v_call: TRBV5-4; j_call: TRBJ1-3; clone_size: .; cdr3_aa: CASSSDSSGNTIYF; cdr3_nt: TGTGCCAGCAGCTCCGACAGTTCTGGAAACACCATATATTTT
d_call: .; v_call: TRBV9; j_call: TRBJ2-2; clone_size: .; cdr3_aa: CASSVGANTGELFF; cdr3_nt: TGTGCCAGCAGCGTAGGAGCGAACACCGGGGAGCTGTTTTTT
d_call: TRBD1; v_call: TRBV6-6; j_call: TRBJ1-5; clone_size: few; cdr3_aa: CASSPQGNQPQHF; cdr3_nt: TGTGCCAGCAGTCCACAGGGGAATCAGCCCCAGCATTTT
d_call: .; v_call: TRBV27; j_call: TRBJ2-5; clone_size: .; cdr3_aa: CASSLLGHPDQETQYF; cdr3_nt: TGTGCCAGCAGTTTATTAGGACACCCTGACCAAGAGACCCAGTACTTC
d_call: .; v_call: TRBV30; j_call: TRBJ1-1; clone_size: .; cdr3_aa: CAWRRGTEAFF; cdr3_nt: TGTGCCTGGAGACGAGGCACTGAAGCTTTCTTT
d_call: .; v_call: TRBV11-3; j_call: TRBJ2-3; clone_size: .; cdr3_aa: CASSSNLGGSLDMGDTQYF; cdr3_nt: TGTGCCAGCAGCTCTAATCTGGGAGGCTCACTAGACATGGGGGATACGCAGTATTTT
d_call: .; v_call: TRBV2; j_call: TRBJ2-7; clone_size: once; cdr3_aa: CASRSGQGLSYEQYF; cdr3_nt: TGTGCCAGCAGGAGCGGACAGGGACTATCGTACGAGCAGTACTTC
d_call: .; v_call: TRBV13; j_call: TRBJ2-2; clone_size: .; cdr3_aa: CASLFRGTGELFF; cdr3_nt: TGTGCCAGCCTATTCAGGGGCACCGGGGAGCTGTTTTTT
d_call: .; v_call: TRBV29-1; j_call: TRBJ1-3; clone_size: .; cdr3_aa: CSVEDPRRNTIYF; cdr3_nt: TGCAGCGTTGAAGACCCTCGGCGAAACACCATATATTTT
d_call: TRBD1; v_call: TRBV7-9; j_call: TRBJ1-2; clone_size: .; cdr3_aa: CASSFGTGWVYGYTF; cdr3_nt: TGTGCCAGCAGCTTCGGGACAGGGTGGGTCTATGGCTACACCTTC
d_call: .; v_call: TRBV5-6; j_call: TRBJ2-1; clone_size: few; cdr3_aa: CASSLYDNEQFF; cdr3_nt: TGTGCCAGCAGCTTGTATGACAATGAGCAGTTCTTC
d_call: .; v_call: TRBV14; j_call: TRBJ2-7; clone_size: .; cdr3_aa: CASSQGYLLYEQYF; cdr3_nt: TGTGCCAGCAGCCAAGGCTACCTCCTCTACGAGCAGTACTTC
d_call: .; v_call: TRBV7-9; j_call: TRBJ2-3; clone_size: .; cdr3_aa: CASSPRDRDTQYF; cdr3_nt: TGTGCCAGCAGCCCCCGTGACAGAGATACGCAGTATTTT
d_call: TRBD1; v_call: TRBV6-5; j_call: TRBJ1-4; clone_size: .; cdr3_aa: CASTTDRGEKLFF; cdr3_nt: TGTGCCAGCACCACGGACAGGGGGGAAAAACTGTTTTTT
d_call: TRBD1; v_call: TRBV5-6; j_call: TRBJ1-6; clone_size: .; cdr3_aa: CASSFLDRADNSPLHF; cdr3_nt: TGTGCCAGCAGCTTCCTGGACAGGGCCGATAATTCACCCCTCCACTTT
d_call: .; v_call: TRBV4-1; j_call: TRBJ1-6; clone_size: .; cdr3_aa: CASARFSSARARGYNSPLHF; cdr3_nt: TGCGCCAGCGCTCGTTTTTCCAGCGCTCGGGCACGGGGATATAATTCACCCCTCCACTTT
d_call: .; v_call: TRBV2; j_call: TRBJ2-1; clone_size: .; cdr3_aa: CASSKFLGNEQFF; cdr3_nt: TGTGCCAGCAGCAAGTTCCTAGGCAATGAGCAGTTCTTC
d_call: TRBD1; v_call: TRBV19; j_call: TRBJ2-3; clone_size: once; cdr3_aa: CASRTGQSTDTQYF; cdr3_nt: TGTGCCAGTAGGACAGGGCAGAGCACAGATACGCAGTATTTT
d_call: .; v_call: TRBV18; j_call: TRBJ2-1; clone_size: .; cdr3_aa: CASSLRTINEQFF; cdr3_nt: TGTGCCAGCTCACTTCGGACTATCAATGAGCAGTTCTTC
d_call: .; v_call: TRBV7-2; j_call: TRBJ2-1; clone_size: .; cdr3_aa: CASSTRQVNEQFF; cdr3_nt: TGTGCCAGCAGCACACGACAGGTAAATGAGCAGTTCTTC
d_call: .; v_call: TRBV5-4; j_call: TRBJ2-3; clone_size: .; cdr3_aa: CASSSRGGGDTQYF; cdr3_nt: TGTGCCAGCAGCTCCCGGGGAGGCGGAGATACGCAGTATTTT
d_call: .; v_call: TRBV7-3; j_call: TRBJ2-1; clone_size: .; cdr3_aa: CASSLASGGEQFF; cdr3_nt: TGTGCCAGCAGCCTAGCCTCGGGCGGAGAGCAGTTCTTC
d_call: .; v_call: TRBV6-5; j_call: TRBJ2-3; clone_size: .; cdr3_aa: CAARVPDTDTQYF; cdr3_nt: TGTGCCGCCCGGGTCCCCGACACAGATACGCAGTATTTT
d_call: TRBD2; v_call: TRBV19; j_call: TRBJ2-2; clone_size: .; cdr3_aa: CASSRTSGIPTGELFF; cdr3_nt: TGTGCCAGTAGCCGGACTAGCGGGATACCCACCGGGGAGCTGTTTTTT
d_call: .; v_call: TRBV6-2/TRBV6-3; j_call: TRBJ1-4; clone_size: .; cdr3_aa: CASSRPGGAKGDEKLFF; cdr3_nt: TGTGCCAGCAGTCGGCCCGGGGGCGCGAAGGGCGACGAAAAACTGTTTTTT
d_call: .; v_call: TRBV10-3; j_call: TRBJ2-5; clone_size: .; cdr3_aa: CAISAGKETQYF; cdr3_nt: TGTGCCATCAGTGCGGGGAAAGAGACCCAGTACTTC
d_call: TRBD2; v_call: TRBV5-4; j_call: TRBJ2-2; clone_size: .; cdr3_aa: CASSLLGGGNTGELFF; cdr3_nt: TGTGCCAGCAGCTTGTTAGGCGGGGGGAACACCGGGGAGCTGTTTTTT
d_call: .; v_call: TRBV5-1; j_call: TRBJ2-4; clone_size: .; cdr3_aa: CASSLTVLSIQYF; cdr3_nt: TGCGCCAGCAGCTTGACGGTTTTGAGCATTCAGTACTTC
d_call: TRBD2; v_call: TRBV18; j_call: TRBJ2-3; clone_size: .; cdr3_aa: CASSPPSGGGTDTQYF; cdr3_nt: TGTGCCAGCTCACCACCGAGCGGGGGAGGCACAGATACGCAGTATTTT
d_call: TRBD2; v_call: TRBV4-2; j_call: TRBJ2-7; clone_size: .; cdr3_aa: CASSQSLAGGAYEQYF; cdr3_nt: TGTGCCAGCAGCCAATCACTAGCGGGGGGTGCCTACGAGCAGTACTTC
d_call: .; v_call: TRBV30; j_call: TRBJ1-1; clone_size: .; cdr3_aa: CAWSKGGAGTEAFF; cdr3_nt: TGTGCCTGGAGTAAGGGGGGTGCTGGCACTGAAGCTTTCTTT
d_call: .; v_call: TRBV28; j_call: TRBJ1-2; clone_size: .; cdr3_aa: CASSLAPYGYTF; cdr3_nt: TGTGCCAGCAGTCTGGCACCCTATGGCTACACCTTC
d_call: TRBD1; v_call: TRBV10-3; j_call: TRBJ1-4; clone_size: .; cdr3_aa: CAISARGQGATNEKLFF; cdr3_nt: TGTGCCATCAGTGCCCGAGGACAGGGTGCAACTAATGAAAAACTGTTTTTT
d_call: .; v_call: TRBV5-5; j_call: TRBJ1-2; clone_size: .; cdr3_aa: CASSPFGETNYGYTF; cdr3_nt: TGTGCCAGCAGCCCCTTTGGAGAAACTAACTATGGCTACACCTTC
d_call: .; v_call: TRBV11-3; j_call: TRBJ2-1; clone_size: .; cdr3_aa: CASSLVGYQQFF; cdr3_nt: TGTGCCAGCAGCTTAGTTGGCTACCAGCAGTTCTTC
d_call: .; v_call: TRBV4-3; j_call: TRBJ2-3; clone_size: .; cdr3_aa: CASSQGGAASTDTQYF; cdr3_nt: TGCGCCAGCAGCCAAGGAGGGGCAGCTAGCACAGATACGCAGTATTTT